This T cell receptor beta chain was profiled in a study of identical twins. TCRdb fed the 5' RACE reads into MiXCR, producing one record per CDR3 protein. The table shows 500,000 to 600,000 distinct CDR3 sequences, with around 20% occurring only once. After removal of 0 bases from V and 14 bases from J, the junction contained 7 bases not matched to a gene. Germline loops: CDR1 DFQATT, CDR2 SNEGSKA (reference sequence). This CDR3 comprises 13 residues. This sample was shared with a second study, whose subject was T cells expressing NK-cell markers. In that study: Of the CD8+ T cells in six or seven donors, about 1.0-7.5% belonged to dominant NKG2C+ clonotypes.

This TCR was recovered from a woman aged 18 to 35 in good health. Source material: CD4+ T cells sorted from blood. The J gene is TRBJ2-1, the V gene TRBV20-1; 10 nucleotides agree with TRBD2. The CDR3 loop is CSARDISGRAEFF. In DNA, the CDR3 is TGCAGTGCTAGAGATATCAGCGGGAGGGCCGAGTTCTTC.